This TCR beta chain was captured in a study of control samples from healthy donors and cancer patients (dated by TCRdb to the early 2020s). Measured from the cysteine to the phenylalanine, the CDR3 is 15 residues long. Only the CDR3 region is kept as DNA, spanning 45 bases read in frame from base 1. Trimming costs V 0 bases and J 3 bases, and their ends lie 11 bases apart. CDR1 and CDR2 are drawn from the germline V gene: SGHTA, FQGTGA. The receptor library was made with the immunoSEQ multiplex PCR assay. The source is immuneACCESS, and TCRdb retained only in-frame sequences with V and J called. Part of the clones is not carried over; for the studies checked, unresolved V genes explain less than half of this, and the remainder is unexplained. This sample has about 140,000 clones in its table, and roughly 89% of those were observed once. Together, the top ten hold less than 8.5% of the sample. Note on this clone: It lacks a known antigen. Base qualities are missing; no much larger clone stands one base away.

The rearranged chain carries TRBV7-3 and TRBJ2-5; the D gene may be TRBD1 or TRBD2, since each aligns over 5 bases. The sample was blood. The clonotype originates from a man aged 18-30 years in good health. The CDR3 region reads CASSLTGVGEETQYF. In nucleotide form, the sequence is TGTGCCAGCAGCTTAACAGGGGTGGGGGAAGAGACCCAGTACTTC.